The 13 T cell receptor beta chains given below trace back to one sample, sequenced in a study of cytomegalovirus exposure and HLA in healthy donors. Amplification used 60 Vbeta primers and 13 Jbeta primers. Profiled with immunoSEQ multiplex PCR; TCRdb holds only in-frame clones, not every one. The data contain approximately 180,000 clones, about 84% of them singletons. Sequencing was done on a sample of PBMCs. These receptors were taken from a man aged 18 to 35 in good health and CMV-seronegative.

This clone was seen a handful of times. The rearrangement uses TRBV6-1 and TRBJ2-7; D ambiguous. Germline loops: CDR1 MNHNS, CDR2 SASEGT. Trimming shortened V by 11 bases and J by 3 bases, and 11 bases separated the two germline ends. CDR3 length equals 11 residues. The DNA of the CDR3 is TGTGCCGTAGGAGAAGGCTACGAGCAGTACTTC. It specifies CAVGEGYEQYF.

The chain carries TRBV27 and TRBJ2-1; D is perhaps TRBD2 (5 bases). Germline assignment: CDR1 MNHEY and CDR2 SMNVEV (reference sequence). Trimming removed 0 bases at V and 3 bases at J, with 12 bases between. The CDR3 totals 16 residues. The CDR3 sequence is CASSLSAVSDYNEQFF. The CDR3 bases are TGTGCCAGCAGTTTATCAGCGGTGAGCGACTACAATGAGCAGTTCTTC.

The sample holds one count of this clone. The genes are TRBV30 and TRBJ1-4; 7 bases map to TRBD1. The germline V gene has CDR1 GTSNPN and CDR2 SVGIG (reference sequence). This CDR3 comprises 15 residues. J was trimmed by 4 bases and V by 3 bases; bases with no gene match: 8. In nucleotides, the CDR3 is TGTGCCTGGAGCAAACCGGGACAGCATAATGAAAAACTGTTTTTT. It codes for CAWSKPGQHNEKLFF.

In this sample, this clone turned up a few times. This rearrangement joins TRBV6-5 to TRBJ1-1, with D unresolved. Looked up from germline, CDR1 is MNHEY and CDR2 is SVGAGI. V was cut by 6 bases and J by 2 bases, with 13 bases left in between. The CDR3 loop spans 14 amino acids. The CDR3 coding sequence is TGTGCCAGCAGACTGGGAGGGCTCAACACTGAAGCTTTCTTT. Translation gives CASRLGGLNTEAFF.

A word on this clone: Other DNA variants within this sample encode the same CDR3. The chain recombines TRBV5-1 with TRBJ2-5; no definite D call. The V gene's germline CDR1 is SGHRS and CDR2 YFSETQ. CDR3 length: 14 amino acids. Trimming cost V 0 bases and J 2 bases, with 8 bases left between them. The CDR3 DNA reads as TGCGCCAGCAGCTTGGCTGGCGGACAAGAGACCCAGTACTTC. Translated: CASSLAGGQETQYF.

The chain employs TRBV5-6 and TRBJ2-2; TRBD1 might be the D (5 bases). The ends were cut back, 0 bases at V and 4 bases at J, with 10 bases in the middle. Looked up from germline, CDR1 is SGHDT and CDR2 is YYEEEE. This CDR3 has 15 amino acids. The CDR3 reads CASSLVGAITGELFF. The CDR3 nucleotides read TGTGCCAGCAGCTTGGTTGGGGCGATCACCGGGGAGCTGTTTTTT.

Points on this clone: Other nucleotide sequences from this sample produce the same CDR3. The chain couples TRBV25-1 to TRBJ2-7, with 7 bases matching TRBD1. V shed 6 bases and J 3 bases; nucleotides not matched to a gene: 11. The CDR3 sequence is 15 residues long. CDR1 MGHDK and CDR2 SYGVNS come from the germline V gene. DNA of the CDR3: TGTGCCAGCAGCGATAGTAGGGACAGAGACTACGAGCAGTACTTC. Protein: CASSDSRDRDYEQYF.

This rearrangement joins TRBV19 to TRBJ2-2, with 9 positions matching TRBD2. CDR3 length: 15 amino acids. Trimming took 7 bases from V and 5 from J; bases not matched to a gene: 8. The germline CDR1 and CDR2 sequences are LNHDA and SQIVND (reference sequence). The CDR3, as DNA: TGTGCCAGTACGAGGGGTAGCGGGGGTACCGGGGAGCTGTTTTTT. It codes for CASTRGSGGTGELFF.

In its sample, this clone was seen once. The chain employs TRBV10-3 and TRBJ2-1, with D possibly matching TRBD2 (6 bases). The CDR3 is 17 amino acids. The germline V gene encodes CDR1 ENHRY and CDR2 SYGVKD. V was trimmed by 0 bases and J by 5 bases, leaving 17 bases between them. The CDR3 spells CAISESRGVRTNNEQFF. In nucleotides, the CDR3 is TGTGCCATCAGTGAGTCTCGGGGAGTCCGGACTAACAATGAGCAGTTCTTC.

The rearrangement joins TRBV9 to TRBJ2-7; possibly TRBD1 for D (6 bases). Trimming removed 3 bases at V and 0 bases at J, with 10 bases between. In germline, CDR1 is SGDLS, CDR2 YYNGEE. The CDR3 is 14 amino acids. CDR3 region: CASSEGGLSYEQYF. The CDR3 DNA follows: TGTGCCAGCAGCGAAGGGGGTCTCTCCTACGAGCAGTACTTC.

This sequence joins TRBV2 and TRBJ1-6; 9 bases line up with TRBD1. The CDR3 spans 15 residues. Germline V gene data show CDR1 as SNHLY and CDR2 as FYNNEI. V trimming: 6 bases; J trimming: 8 bases; junction bases outside the gene matches: 8. DNA for the CDR3: TGTGCCAGCAGCCCTAAGGACAGGGGAGATTCACCCCTCCACTTT. Translated, it gives CASSPKDRGDSPLHF.

The chain joins TRBV28 to TRBJ2-2, with TRBD2 identical over 10 bases. The CDR3 totals 15 residues. Trimming took 3 bases from V and 5 from J; bases not matched to a gene: 3. The germline V gene encodes CDR1 MDHEN and CDR2 SYDVKM. The chain's CDR3 is CASSFLTSGTGELFF. The CDR3 coding sequence is TGTGCCAGCAGTTTTCTGACTAGCGGGACCGGGGAGCTGTTTTTT. Full variable domain (outside the CDR3, taken from reference TRBV28 and TRBJ2-2): DVKVTQSSRYLVKRTGEKVFLECVQDMDHENMFWYRQDPGLGLRLIYFSYDVKMKEKGDIPEGYSVSREKKERFSLILESASTNQTSMYLCASSFLTSGTGELFFGEGSRLTVL.

A few counts support this clone. The chain carries TRBV7-2 and TRBJ2-7; D possibly corresponds to TRBD1 (6 bases). Per the germline V gene, CDR1 is SGHTA and CDR2 is FQGNSA. The length of the CDR3 is 12 residues. Trimming pared 3 bases from V and 5 bases from J, leaving 8 bases between. CDR3 sequence (DNA): TGTGCCAGCAGCTTCACAGGGAACGAGCAGTACTTC. As protein: CASSFTGNEQYF.